Included here is one T cell receptor (beta chain) sequence, with context. TCRdb keeps only in-frame clones here, not all; method: immunoSEQ multiplex PCR. Of millions of clones in the sample, approximately 90% are singletons; the top ten hold around 0.14%. Germline V CDR1 and CDR2: MNHEY, SVGAGI. Losses at the gene ends were 0 bases for V and 6 bases for J; bases not matched to a gene: 3. The CDR3 has 15 amino acids. This sample was included in a study of shared clonotypes between healthy human individuals. Background on the study: Each donor's CD4 naive and CD4 memory cells filled three plates apiece, CD8 naive two, and CD8 memory one.

This TCR derives from a man aged 18 to 29 in good health. Input material: naive CD4+ T cells sorted from blood. Subset of the sample: CD45RA+ positively selected. The chain uses TRBV6-5 and TRBJ2-1; 9 bases fit TRBD2. The CDR3 loop reads CASSYSLAGVNEQFF. The DNA for the CDR3 is TGTGCCAGCAGTTACTCCTTAGCGGGAGTCAATGAGCAGTTCTTC.